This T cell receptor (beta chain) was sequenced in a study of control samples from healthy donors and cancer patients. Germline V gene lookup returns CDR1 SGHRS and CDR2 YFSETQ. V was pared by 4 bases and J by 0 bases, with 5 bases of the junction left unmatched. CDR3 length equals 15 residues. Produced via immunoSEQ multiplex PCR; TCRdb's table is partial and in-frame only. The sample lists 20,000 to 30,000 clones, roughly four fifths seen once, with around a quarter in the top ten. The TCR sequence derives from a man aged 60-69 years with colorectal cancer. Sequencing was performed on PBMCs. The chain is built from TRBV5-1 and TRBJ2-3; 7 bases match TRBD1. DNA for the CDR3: TGCGCCAGCAGCCTCGGGACAGTTAGCACAGATACGCAGTATTTT. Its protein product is CASSLGTVSTDTQYF.